Listed here are 17 T cell receptor beta chains from one sample, sequenced in a study of PD-L1 blockade in urothelial cancer. The time point denotes: pretreatment peripheral blood. Generated by immunoSEQ multiplex PCR, the TCRdb table keeps only in-frame clones and is missing some. The repertoire has roughly 38,000 clones, roughly four fifths of them found once; the top ten carry roughly 6.4%. This sample comprised PBMCs, obtained around atezolizumab (anti-PD-L1) treatment. The receptors shown here come from a man in his sixties with urothelial cancer.

This chain links TRBV9 with TRBJ2-5; D might be TRBD1 (5 bases). The germline CDR1 and CDR2 sequences are SGDLS and YYNGEE. The CDR3 has 14 amino acids. V was cut by 0 bases and J by 4 bases, with 10 bases left in between. For the CDR3, the DNA is TGTGCCAGCAGCGTAGAAGGGGTTGGAGAGACCCAGTACTTC. This sequence encodes CASSVEGVGETQYF.

The sample holds one count of this clone. The chain links TRBV10-1 to TRBJ2-2; tentative D call: TRBD2 (6 bases). V lost 4 bases and J lost 6, with 12 bases in between. Germline V CDR1 and CDR2: WNHNN, SYGVQD (reference sequence). This CDR3 region has 14 residues. In nucleotides, the CDR3 is TGCGCCAGCAGTGGAGACGGGGGACCCGGGGAGCTGTTTTTT. This sequence encodes CASSGDGGPGELFF.

J is TRBJ2-4 and V is TRBV2; 11 positions match TRBD2. The V gene end was trimmed by 6 bases and the J gene end by 2 bases; junction bases not matched to a gene: 6. The germline V gene has CDR1 SNHLY and CDR2 FYNNEI. The CDR3 consists of 16 residues. The CDR3: CASRATSGGTKNIQYF. The CDR3 nucleotides are TGTGCCAGCAGGGCCACTAGCGGGGGAACCAAAAACATTCAGTACTTC.

The chain uses TRBV10-3 and TRBJ2-7, with D possibly matching TRBD1 (6 bases). Germline CDR1 ENHRY, CDR2 SYGVKD. V was trimmed by 0 bases and J by 1 base, leaving 25 bases between them. This CDR3 is built from 20 residues. The CDR3 DNA reads TGTGCCATCAGTGAGTCTGAGAGCGTGGTAGGGACACGTGGGTCCTACGAGCAGTACTTC. This translates into CAISESESVVGTRGSYEQYF.

This clone was counted between two and nine times. This chain connects TRBV28 to TRBJ2-2, with TRBD1 matching over 11 bases. Per the germline V gene, CDR1 is MDHEN and CDR2 is SYDVKM. The CDR3 runs to 18 residues. V gave up 6 bases and J gave up 1 base; unmatched junction bases: 10. The CDR3 DNA reads TGTGCCAGCAGGACGGGACAGGGGGGCGTGAAGAACACCGGGGAGCTGTTTTTT. Translation: CASRTGQGGVKNTGELFF.

This chain connects TRBV6-1 to TRBJ2-1, with 9 bases fitting TRBD2. Germline trimming cut 8 bases from V and 4 bases from J; bases unmatched to any gene: 6. The CDR3 runs to 14 residues. From germline, CDR1 is MNHNS and CDR2 SASEGT. The CDR3 DNA follows: TGTGCCAGCGGCCTAGCGGGGCCATACAATGAGCAGTTCTTC. It translates to CASGLAGPYNEQFF.

The CDR3 loop reads CASSFDSGSYNEQFF. The DNA for the CDR3 is TGCGCCAGCAGCTTCGATTCGGGATCGTACAATGAGCAGTTCTTC. This sequence joins TRBV5-1 and TRBJ2-1, with D tentatively TRBD2 (5 bases). V was pared by 2 bases and J by 4 bases, with 13 bases between. In germline, CDR1 is SGHRS, CDR2 YFSETQ. This CDR3 region has 15 residues.

The chain employs TRBV2 and TRBJ1-1; maybe TRBD1 (5 bases). CDR3 size: 13 residues. Trimming took off 5 bases at V and 1 base at J, with 8 bases between the two ends. CDR1 is SNHLY and CDR2 is FYNNEI in the germline V gene. DNA of the CDR3: TGTGCCAGCAGTTCAAGGGGGAACACTGAAGCTTTCTTT. Translation: CASSSRGNTEAFF. The entire variable domain, with the rest obtained from reference TRBV2 and TRBJ1-1, is as follows: EPEVTQTPSHQVTQMGQEVILRCVPISNHLYFYWYRQILGQKVEFLVSFYNNEISEKSEIFDDQFSVERPDGSNFTLKIRSTKLEDSAMYFCASSSRGNTEAFFGQGTRLTVV.

The V gene is TRBV14, the J gene TRBJ1-1; D is unresolved. The CDR3 has 13 amino acids. From germline, CDR1 is SGHDN and CDR2 FVKESK. The V end lost 0 bases, the J end lost 1 base, and 3 bases lay between the germline ends. The chain's CDR3 is CASSQDSNTEAFF. DNA of the CDR3: TGTGCCAGCAGCCAAGACTCGAACACTGAAGCTTTCTTT.

The chain combines TRBV19 with TRBJ1-2; 9 bases line up with TRBD1. J lost 4 bases, V lost 4 bases, and 4 bases had no gene match. Germline CDR1 reads LNHDA; CDR2 reads SQIVND (reference sequence). This CDR3 has 14 residues. CDR3 residues: CASSRTGAGYGYTF. The CDR3 bases are TGTGCCAGTAGTAGGACAGGGGCTGGCTATGGCTACACCTTC.

CDR3 protein: CATQGNRGSPLHF. CDR3 nucleotides: TGTGCCACTCAGGGGAACAGGGGGTCACCCCTCCACTTT. The rearrangement uses TRBV28 and TRBJ1-6; 8 bases align to TRBD1. The CDR3 runs to 13 residues. The germline V gene encodes CDR1 MDHEN and CDR2 SYDVKM. Trimming took 10 bases from V and 10 from J; bases not matched to a gene: 9.

The gene calls are TRBV5-3 and TRBJ2-7, with 9 bases that match TRBD1. TRBV5-3 is assigned to the ORF class and has an uncertain function. The CDR3 spans 15 residues. V shed 4 bases and J 5 bases; nucleotides not matched to a gene: 10. Written as DNA, the CDR3 is TGTGCCAGAAGCCCGGAGGGACAGGGAATGGACGAGCAGTACTTC. Its protein product is CARSPEGQGMDEQYF.

The chain joins TRBV5-1 to TRBJ1-2, with 7 nucleotides matching TRBD1. The CDR3 is 11 amino acids. Germline-derived CDR1 and CDR2 are SGHRS and YFSETQ. J was trimmed by 8 bases and V by 6 bases; bases with no gene match: 4. In DNA, the CDR3 is TGCGCCAGCAAGGGGGCCCGCGGCTACACCTTC. Encoded protein: CASKGARGYTF.

The chain carries TRBV27 and TRBJ1-4, with D possibly TRBD1 on 6 matching bases. Germline V gives CDR1 MNHEY, CDR2 SMNVEV (reference sequence). V lost 1 base to trimming and J lost 8 bases, with 14 bases between them. The CDR3 length is 15 residues. The CDR3 DNA follows: TGTGCCAGCAGTTTATGGGGGGGGGCTGGGGAAAAACTGTTTTTT. This gives the protein CASSLWGGAGEKLFF.

The chain carries TRBV10-2 and TRBJ1-6, with 7 bases that match TRBD1. The CDR3 contains 18 residues. J was trimmed by 4 bases and V by 2 bases; bases with no gene match: 11. The germline gives CDR1 WSHSY, CDR2 SAAADI. The CDR3 region has the DNA TGCGCCAGCAGTGAGCCGACGGTACGGGACAGTTATAATTCACCCCTCCACTTT. It encodes CASSEPTVRDSYNSPLHF.

The chain has TRBV11-2 and TRBJ2-7; TRBD2 might be the D (7 bases). The CDR3 contains 16 residues. Germline assignment: CDR1 SGHAT and CDR2 FQNNGV. V shed 6 bases and J shed 2 bases, with 20 bases lying between them. In DNA form, the CDR3 reads TGTGCCAGCAGAAGGATCAAGGGGGGGGGCCCCTACGAGCAGTACTTC. As protein: CASRRIKGGGPYEQYF.

The chain carries TRBV18 and TRBJ1-1; possibly TRBD1 for D (5 bases). V lost 5 bases to trimming and J lost 6 bases, with 19 bases between them. CDR1 and CDR2 from the germline V gene are KGHSH and LQKENI. This CDR3 is 15 amino acids long. CDR3 nucleotide sequence: TGTGCCAGCTCAGTGATGACAGCCGGGAGCCCTGAAGCTTTCTTT. Translating it yields CASSVMTAGSPEAFF.